The next 32 T cell receptor beta chains were all read from a single sample in a study of identical twins. TCRdb processed the 5' RACE reads anew with MiXCR; each CDR3 protein has one entry. Seen here are about 340,000 distinct CDR3 sequences, roughly 9% observed once, and the top ten hold over 7%. Sequenced input: naive T cells sorted from blood. These TCRs come from a woman aged 50 to 65 in good health.

This chain links TRBV18 with TRBJ1-1; D unresolved. The CDR3 contains 17 residues. The V end lost 1 base, the J end lost 0 bases, and 15 bases lay between the germline ends. The germline V gene has CDR1 KGHSH and CDR2 LQKENI. Here the CDR3 reads CASSPLGVSLMNTEAFF. Here the CDR3 DNA reads TGTGCCAGCTCACCACTTGGAGTGAGCCTGATGAACACTGAAGCTTTCTTT.

The chain carries TRBV24-1 and TRBJ2-3; TRBD2 aligns across 7 bases. V trimming: 5 bases; J trimming: 2 bases; junction bases outside the gene matches: 6. The CDR3 runs 15 residues. Germline V gives CDR1 KGHDR, CDR2 SFDVKD. The CDR3 sequence: CATSASGINTDTQYF. DNA for the CDR3: TGTGCCACCAGTGCTAGCGGAATTAACACAGATACGCAGTATTTT.

V gene TRBV2 combines with J gene TRBJ2-1; 13 positions match TRBD2. The CDR3 contains 16 residues. Trimming took 10 bases from V and 1 from J; bases not matched to a gene: 7. The germline CDR1 and CDR2 sequences are SNHLY and FYNNEI. CDR3 residues: CAIRTSGSRSYNEQFF. The CDR3 region has the DNA TGTGCCATCAGGACTAGCGGGAGTAGGTCCTACAATGAGCAGTTCTTC. Together with reference TRBV2 and TRBJ2-1, the CDR3 gives the full variable domain: EPEVTQTPSHQVTQMGQEVILRCVPISNHLYFYWYRQILGQKVEFLVSFYNNEISEKSEIFDDQFSVERPDGSNFTLKIRSTKLEDSAMYFCAIRTSGSRSYNEQFFGPGTRLTVL.

This chain links TRBV5-4 with TRBJ2-5; a weak D match, TRBD2 (6 bases). The CDR3 has 15 amino acids. The V gene's germline CDR1 is SGHNT and CDR2 YYREEE (reference sequence). V was cut by 4 bases and J by 3 bases, with 16 bases left in between. The CDR3 DNA follows: TGTGCCAGCAGCATGCCTGGGGGGAAAAAAGAGACCCAGTACTTC. Translation gives CASSMPGGKKETQYF. The full variable domain, its missing parts supplied by reference TRBV5-4 and TRBJ2-5, is ETGVTQSPTHLIKTRGQQVTLRCSSQSGHNTVSWYQQALGQGPQFIFQYYREEENGRGNFPPRFSGLQFPNYSSELNVNALELDDSALYLCASSMPGGKKETQYFGPGTRLLVL.

This clonotype was counted many times. The V and J genes are TRBV29-1 and TRBJ2-3; no reliable D call. The CDR3 is 15 amino acids. Trimming removed 6 bases from V and 1 base from J, with 17 bases in between. The V gene's germline CDR1 is SQVTM and CDR2 ANQGSEA. CDR3: CSVCSRGCGTDTQYF. DNA for the CDR3: TGCAGCGTGTGTTCCCGTGGGTGCGGCACAGATACGCAGTATTTT.

The chain employs TRBV19 and TRBJ2-2; D gene uncertain. With 3 bases removed from V and 0 bases from J, the gap between germline ends came to 8 bases. Per germline, CDR1 LNHDA and CDR2 SQIVND (reference sequence). The CDR3 is 15 amino acids. DNA of the CDR3: TGTGCCAGTAGTATTAGGTCAGCGAACACCGGGGAGCTGTTTTTT. This sequence encodes CASSIRSANTGELFF.

The sample holds a few counts of this clonotype. The chain couples TRBV11-2 to TRBJ2-2; TRBD1 agrees at 8 bases. Germline V lookup: CDR1 SGHAT, CDR2 FQNNGV. Trimming took 2 bases from V and 1 from J; bases not matched to a gene: 3. This CDR3 has 16 amino acids. This CDR3 is CASSLFGQGNTGELFF. The CDR3 DNA follows: TGTGCCAGCAGCTTATTTGGACAGGGGAACACCGGGGAGCTGTTTTTT.

This clonotype was observed many times. The chain is built from TRBV12-3 or TRBV12-4 and TRBJ2-1; 11 bases are shared with TRBD2. Trimming at V came to 6 bases and at J to 4 bases, leaving 5 bases not matched to a gene. The CDR3 has 15 residues. CDR3 residues: CASRPTSGEYNEQFF. The CDR3 coding sequence is TGTGCCAGCAGACCGACTAGCGGGGAATACAATGAGCAGTTCTTC.

This clonotype was counted only a few times. The V and J genes are TRBV5-5 and TRBJ2-1, with a tentative D call TRBD2 (6 bases). Trimming took 6 bases from V and 7 from J, leaving 17 bases between them. The CDR3 has 14 residues. Per germline, CDR1 SGHKS and CDR2 YYEKEE (reference sequence). The CDR3 loop reads CASTLTLANNEQFF. The CDR3 region has the DNA TGTGCCAGCACTCTGACCCTAGCGAATAATGAGCAGTTCTTC. Supplemented by reference TRBV5-5 and TRBJ2-1, the full variable domain reads DAGVTQSPTHLIKTRGQQVTLRCSPISGHKSVSWYQQVLGQGPQFIFQYYEKEERGRGNFPDRFSARQFPNYSSELNVNALLLGDSALYLCASTLTLANNEQFFGPGTRLTVL.

This clonotype was counted at least ten times. This chain links TRBV10-3 with TRBJ2-7; 8 bases are shared with TRBD2. Germline CDR1 is ENHRY and CDR2 is SYGVKD. The V gene end was trimmed by 3 bases and the J gene end by 3 bases; junction bases not matched to a gene: 4. CDR3 size: 14 residues. CDR3: CAISDPGGDYEQYF. The CDR3 DNA reads TGTGCCATCAGTGATCCGGGAGGGGACTACGAGCAGTACTTC.

This clonotype has only a few counts. This chain connects TRBV5-1 to TRBJ2-1, with 7 bases matching TRBD2. The CDR3 runs to 16 residues. Trimming took 4 bases from V and 4 from J; bases not matched to a gene: 11. Germline V lookup: CDR1 SGHRS, CDR2 YFSETQ. CDR3 amino acids: CASSLTSGIRYNEQFF. The CDR3 region has the DNA TGCGCCAGCAGCCTAACCAGCGGGATACGATACAATGAGCAGTTCTTC.

The V gene is TRBV6-2 or TRBV6-3, the J gene TRBJ2-7, with D possibly matching TRBD1 (6 bases). This CDR3 contains 14 residues. From germline, CDR1 is MNHEY and CDR2 SVGEGT. V was cut by 9 bases and J by 4 bases, with 19 bases left in between. CDR3 nucleotide sequence: TGTGCCAGAATCCCCCGGGACAAGGGGTACGAGCAGTACGTC. It yields the protein CARIPRDKGYEQYV.

This clonotype was picked up a small number of times. The chain is built from TRBV3-1 and TRBJ2-7; D remains ambiguous. CDR1 is LGHDT and CDR2 is YNNKEL in the germline V gene (reference sequence). The CDR3 runs 12 residues. V dropped 1 base and J dropped 4 bases, with 5 bases sitting between them. CDR3 in DNA: TGTGCCAGCAGCCAAGGACTTTACGAGCAGTACGTC. This translates into CASSQGLYEQYV.

The rearrangement joins TRBV7-9 to TRBJ2-1; the match to TRBD2 covers 8 bases. The V gene's germline CDR1 is SEHNR and CDR2 FQNEAQ (reference sequence). V lost 5 bases to trimming and J lost 1 base; unmatched junction nucleotides: 19. The CDR3 is 20 amino acids. The CDR3 sequence is CASSPDSGSGILRSYNEQFF. In DNA form, the CDR3 reads TGTGCCAGCAGCCCAGATAGTGGTAGCGGGATCCTCCGGTCCTACAATGAGCAGTTCTTC.

This clonotype has ten or more counts. This chain joins TRBV5-1 and TRBJ1-1; tentative D call: TRBD1 (5 bases). Between the trimmed V and J ends, which lost 1 base and 3 bases, there was a span of 10 bases. This CDR3 is 14 amino acids long. Germline V gene sequence: CDR1 SGHRS, CDR2 YFSETQ. Here the CDR3 DNA reads TGCGCCAGCAGCTTGACTCGGGGCCACACTGAAGCTTTCTTT. Its protein is CASSLTRGHTEAFF.

This clonotype occurred a few times. V is TRBV24-1 and J is TRBJ2-1; D may correspond to TRBD1 or TRBD2 (6 bases each). Trimming took 10 bases from V and 4 from J, leaving 22 bases between them. CDR3 length: 16 residues. Germline assignment: CDR1 KGHDR and CDR2 SFDVKD. CDR3 in DNA: TGTGCCACTATTTATGCCCCGGGGGCGGGGTACAATGAGCAGTTCTTC. Its protein is CATIYAPGAGYNEQFF.

The genes are TRBV7-9 and TRBJ1-1, with 9 bases aligning to TRBD1. The CDR3 runs 13 residues. V shed 5 bases, J shed 6 bases, and the junction held 4 bases outside the gene matches. CDR1 is SEHNR and CDR2 is FQNEAQ in the germline V gene (reference sequence). CDR3 in DNA: TGTGCCAGCAGCGTAGACAGGGGGGCTGAAGCTTTCTTT. Protein product: CASSVDRGAEAFF.

The rearrangement links TRBV5-1 to TRBJ2-7, with TRBD1 matching 10 bases. V lost 4 bases to trimming and J lost 12 bases; unmatched junction nucleotides: 7. The CDR3 has 12 amino acids. The germline V gene has CDR1 SGHRS and CDR2 YFSETQ. The CDR3 bases are TGCGCCAGCAGCGGTGGACAGGGGGAATTGTACTTC. The encoded protein is CASSGGQGELYF.

The chain recombines TRBV12-3 or TRBV12-4 with TRBJ1-1; D gene unclear. CDR3 length: 12 amino acids. Trimming removed 1 base at V and 6 bases at J, with 6 bases between. The CDR3, as DNA: TGTGCCAGCAGTTTAGGGTCCGCTGAAGCTTTCTTT. Protein product: CASSLGSAEAFF.

This clonotype showed up just a few times. The CDR3 nucleotides read TGTGCCAGCAGCCCCTTGGGGCTCTACTCCTACGAGCAGTACGTC. It encodes CASSPLGLYSYEQYV. The J gene is TRBJ2-7, the V gene TRBV14, with a tentative D call TRBD1 (5 bases). This CDR3 has 15 residues. Deletions cut 4 bases from V and 0 bases from J, with 13 bases between. Looked up from germline, CDR1 is SGHDN and CDR2 is FVKESK.

This clonotype was recorded a few times. The chain employs TRBV20-1 and TRBJ2-3, with 15 bases that match TRBD2. The CDR3 is 16 residues long. The V and J ends lost 5 bases and 1 base, in that order; junction bases with no gene match: 4. Germline lookup yields CDR1 DFQATT and CDR2 SNEGSKA (reference sequence). The CDR3 loop is CSAGLAGGPGTDTQYF. The DNA of the CDR3 is TGCAGTGCTGGACTAGCGGGAGGGCCGGGCACAGATACGCAGTATTTT.

The chain links TRBV20-1 to TRBJ2-5; 9 bases agree with TRBD2. The CDR3 has 15 amino acids. Germline-derived CDR1 and CDR2 are DFQATT and SNEGSKA (reference sequence). Trimming at V came to 0 bases and at J to 5 bases, leaving 7 bases not matched to a gene. CDR3 protein: CSAREGGLAEETQYF. The CDR3 coding sequence is TGCAGTGCTAGAGAGGGGGGACTAGCAGAGGAGACCCAGTACTTC.

This clonotype was detected ten times or more. The chain links TRBV7-2 to TRBJ2-3; unclear D gene. Germline V gene data show CDR1 as SGHTA and CDR2 as FQGNSA. The CDR3 sequence is 16 residues long. The V and J ends lost 6 bases and 0 bases respectively, with 16 bases between them. The CDR3 nucleotides are TGTGCCAGCAGTTCCGGACGGATACCTAGCACAGATACGCAGTATTTT. Encoded protein: CASSSGRIPSTDTQYF.

This clonotype came up a few times. The V gene is TRBV21-1, the J gene TRBJ2-7; the table's D call, TRBD2, was not checked against the DNA. TRBV21-1 represents a pseudogene. CDR3 size: 13 residues. The CDR3 loop reads CASSSGLPYEQYV. The CDR3 region has the DNA TGTGCCAGCAGCTCCGGCCTCCCCTACGAGCAGTACGTC.

This clonotype was recorded at least ten times. The chain couples TRBV5-6 to TRBJ2-7; 7 bases agree with TRBD1. Germline CDR1 SGHDT, CDR2 YYEEEE. V lost 0 bases and J lost 2; bases outside the gene matches: 2. The CDR3 runs to 14 residues. The CDR3 DNA follows: TGTGCCAGCAGCTTGGGACAGGGAGCCTACGAGCAGTACGTC. It specifies CASSLGQGAYEQYV.

The V and J genes are TRBV7-9 and TRBJ1-4; 9 positions match TRBD1. The length of the CDR3 is 15 residues. V shed 2 bases, J shed 4 bases, and the junction held 2 bases outside the gene matches. CDR1 is SEHNR and CDR2 is FQNEAQ in the germline V gene (reference sequence). CDR3 residues: CASSLPGQGNEKLFF. The CDR3 DNA follows: TGTGCCAGCAGCTTACCGGGACAGGGTAATGAAAAACTGTTTTTT.

This clonotype was seen more than once but under ten times. The CDR3 here is CASSLAGPTTDTQYF. CDR3 DNA sequence: TGTGCCAGCAGCCTAGCGGGACCGACCACAGATACGCAGTATTTT. V usage is TRBV6-5 and J usage is TRBJ2-3; TRBD2 matches 9 bases. The V and J ends lost 6 bases and 2 bases, in that order; junction bases with no gene match: 6. Germline V gene sequence: CDR1 MNHEY, CDR2 SVGAGI. The CDR3 loop spans 15 amino acids.

This clonotype was seen repeatedly, ten times or more. The CDR3 DNA is TGTGCCAGCAGCCGGTCTTTAGCGGGAGGGGATACGCAGTATTTT. Protein sequence: CASSRSLAGGDTQYF. The gene calls are TRBV7-8 and TRBJ2-3, with 11 bases matching TRBD2. CDR1 is SGHVS, CDR2 FQNEAQ, per germline. The CDR3 covers 15 residues. Trimming cost V 5 bases and J 6 bases; bases outside gene matches: 7.

This clonotype has more than one count but fewer than ten. The genes are TRBV20-1 and TRBJ2-7, with a weak D call TRBD2 (5 bases). Trimming removed 1 base from V and 3 bases from J, with 10 bases in between. Germline V CDR1 and CDR2: DFQATT, SNEGSKA (reference sequence). This CDR3 contains 13 residues. The CDR3 reads CSARVGSFYEQYF. CDR3 nucleotides: TGCAGTGCTAGAGTGGGGAGTTTCTACGAGCAGTACTTC.

This clonotype was seen more than once but under ten times. The chain couples TRBV7-9 to TRBJ2-5, with D possibly matching TRBD1 (5 bases). Germline loops: CDR1 SEHNR, CDR2 FQNEAQ (reference sequence). Trimming stripped 5 bases from V and 4 bases from J, with 14 bases between. The CDR3 has 14 amino acids. CDR3 bases: TGTGCCAGCAGCCCCGCGGCAGGGCGAGAGACCCAGTACTTC. This codes for CASSPAAGRETQYF.

V and J are TRBV5-1 and TRBJ2-3, with 11 bases identical to TRBD2. V gave up 4 bases and J gave up 4 bases; unmatched junction bases: 5. This CDR3 contains 15 residues. Germline CDR1 reads SGHRS; CDR2 reads YFSETQ. The CDR3: CASSRVAGGPDTQYF. CDR3 bases: TGCGCCAGCAGCAGAGTAGCGGGAGGGCCAGATACGCAGTATTTT.

This clonotype showed up just a few times. This sequence joins TRBV13 and TRBJ2-5, with 8 bases matching TRBD2. Losses at the gene ends were 1 base for V and 0 bases for J; bases not matched to a gene: 7. The germline gives CDR1 PRHDT, CDR2 FYEKMQ (reference sequence). The CDR3 runs to 17 residues. The CDR3 DNA sequence: TGTGCCAGCAGCTTAGTAACTAGCGGATTGTACCAAGAGACCCAGTACTTC. Protein product: CASSLVTSGLYQETQYF.